This T cell receptor (beta chain) was obtained from a study of glioma-infiltrating T cells. The CDR3 extends over 13 amino acids. Germline CDR1 is MDHEN and CDR2 is SYDVKM. V shed 6 bases, J shed 6 bases, and the junction held 6 bases outside the gene matches. Using RNA template, CDR3s of TCR alpha and beta were amplified with iRepertoire arm-PCR. Tissue mRNA or PBMC total RNA, roughly 90-450 ng, went into one-step reverse transcription and amplification. TCRdb independently ran MiXCR on the multiplex PCR reads; one entry per CDR3 protein. This table has some 160,000 distinct CDR3 sequences, more than 35% appearing once. A remark on this clonotype: Its cognate antigen is unknown. A read error is possible here, since a much larger clone lies one base away.

Study findings and constraints: Non-neoplastic patients had below-expected tissue-blood divergence, while all gliomas exceeded expectation. Very few CDR3 sequences were shared between tissue and blood.

The receptor was isolated from a human donor with low-grade glioma or glioblastoma, undergoing nonglioma brain surgery, or in good health (not recorded which). Sequences were obtained from glioma tissue, nonneoplastic brain tissue, or PBMCs (not recorded which). This chain uses TRBV28 with TRBJ1-2; 8 bases map to TRBD1. Here the CDR3 DNA reads TGTGCCAGCAGACCACAGGGGGAGAATGGCTACACCTTC. Encoded protein: CASRPQGENGYTF.